This T cell receptor beta chain was documented in a study of Graves' ophthalmopathy and Graves' hyperthyroidism. CDR1 is DFQATT and CDR2 is SNEGSKA in the germline V gene (reference sequence). V lost 6 bases, J lost 3 bases, and 3 bases stayed unmatched. The CDR3 is 12 amino acids. Moderate-to-severe activity, CAS at least 3, NOSPECS at least 4 and duration under 3 months characterized donors with ophthalmopathy. Investigators amplified TCR beta CDR3 regions from RNA transcripts. An opening RT-PCR round employed HTBI primers and preceded a second-round multiplex PCR. TCRdb passed the multiplex PCR reads through MiXCR, listing each CDR3 protein once. The sample carries 740,000 or so distinct CDR3 sequences, approximately 40% recorded once.

Sequencing was performed on peripheral blood. This receptor was identified in an adult man with Graves' ophthalmopathy. V is TRBV20-1 and J is TRBJ2-7, with 9 bases fitting TRBD1. CDR3 bases: TGCAGTGCGCAGACAGGGGGCTACGAGCAGTACTTC. It specifies CSAQTGGYEQYF.